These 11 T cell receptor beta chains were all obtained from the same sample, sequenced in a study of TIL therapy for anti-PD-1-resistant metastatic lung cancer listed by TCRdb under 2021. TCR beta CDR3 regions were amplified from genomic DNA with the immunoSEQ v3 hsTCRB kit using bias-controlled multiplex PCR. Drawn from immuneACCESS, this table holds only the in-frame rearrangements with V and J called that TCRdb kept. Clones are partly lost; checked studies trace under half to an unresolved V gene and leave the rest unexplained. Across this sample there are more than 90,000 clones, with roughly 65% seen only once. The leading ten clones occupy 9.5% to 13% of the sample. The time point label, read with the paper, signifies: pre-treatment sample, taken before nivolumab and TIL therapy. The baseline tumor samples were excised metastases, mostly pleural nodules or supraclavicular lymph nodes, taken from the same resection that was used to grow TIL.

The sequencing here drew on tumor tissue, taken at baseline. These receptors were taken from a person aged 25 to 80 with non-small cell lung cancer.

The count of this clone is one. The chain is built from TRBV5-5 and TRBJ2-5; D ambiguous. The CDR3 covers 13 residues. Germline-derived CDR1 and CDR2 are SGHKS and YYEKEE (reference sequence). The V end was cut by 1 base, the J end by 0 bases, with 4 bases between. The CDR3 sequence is CASSLQDQETQYF. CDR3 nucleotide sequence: TGTGCCAGCAGCTTGCAGGACCAAGAGACCCAGTACTTC.

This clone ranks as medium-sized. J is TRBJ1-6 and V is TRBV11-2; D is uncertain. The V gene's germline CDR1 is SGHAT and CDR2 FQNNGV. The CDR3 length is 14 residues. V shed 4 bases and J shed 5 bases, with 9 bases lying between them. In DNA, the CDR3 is TGTGCCAGCAGCTCCGAGTTGAATAATTCACCCCTCCACTTT. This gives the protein CASSSELNNSPLHF.

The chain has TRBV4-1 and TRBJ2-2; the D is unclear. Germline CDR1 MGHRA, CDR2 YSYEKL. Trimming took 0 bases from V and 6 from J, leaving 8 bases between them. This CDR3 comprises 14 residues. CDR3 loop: CASSQDPASGELFF. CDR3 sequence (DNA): TGCGCCAGCAGCCAAGATCCGGCGTCCGGGGAGCTGTTTTTT.

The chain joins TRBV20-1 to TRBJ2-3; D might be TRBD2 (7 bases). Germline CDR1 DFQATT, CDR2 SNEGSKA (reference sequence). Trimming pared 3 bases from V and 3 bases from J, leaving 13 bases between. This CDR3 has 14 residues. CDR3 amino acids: CSASGGAETDTQYF. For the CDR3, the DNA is TGCAGTGCTAGTGGGGGGGCTGAGACAGATACGCAGTATTTT.

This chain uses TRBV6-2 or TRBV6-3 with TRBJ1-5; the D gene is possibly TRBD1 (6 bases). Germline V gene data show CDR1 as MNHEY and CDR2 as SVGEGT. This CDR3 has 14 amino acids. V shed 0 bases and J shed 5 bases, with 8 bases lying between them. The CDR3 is CASSYSGGYQPQHF. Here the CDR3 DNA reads TGTGCCAGCAGTTACTCAGGGGGATATCAGCCCCAGCATTTT.

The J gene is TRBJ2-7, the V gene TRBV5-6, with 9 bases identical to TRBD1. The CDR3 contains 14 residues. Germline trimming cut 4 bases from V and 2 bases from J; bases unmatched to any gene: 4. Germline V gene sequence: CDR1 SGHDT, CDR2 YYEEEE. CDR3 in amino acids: CASSRQGEAYEQYF. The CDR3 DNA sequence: TGTGCCAGCAGCAGACAGGGGGAGGCCTACGAGCAGTACTTC.

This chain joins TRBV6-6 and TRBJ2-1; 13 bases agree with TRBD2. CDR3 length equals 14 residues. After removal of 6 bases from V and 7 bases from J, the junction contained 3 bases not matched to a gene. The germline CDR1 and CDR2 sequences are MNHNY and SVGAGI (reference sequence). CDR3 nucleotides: TGTGCCAGCAGGGGGACTAGCGGGGCAAATGAGCAGTTCTTC. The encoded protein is CASRGTSGANEQFF.

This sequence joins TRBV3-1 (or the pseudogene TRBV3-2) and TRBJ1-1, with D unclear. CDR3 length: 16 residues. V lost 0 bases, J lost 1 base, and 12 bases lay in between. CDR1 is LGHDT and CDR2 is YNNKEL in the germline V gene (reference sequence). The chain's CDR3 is CASSQEGRRGNTEAFF. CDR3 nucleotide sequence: TGTGCCAGCAGCCAAGAGGGAAGACGAGGGAACACTGAAGCTTTCTTT.

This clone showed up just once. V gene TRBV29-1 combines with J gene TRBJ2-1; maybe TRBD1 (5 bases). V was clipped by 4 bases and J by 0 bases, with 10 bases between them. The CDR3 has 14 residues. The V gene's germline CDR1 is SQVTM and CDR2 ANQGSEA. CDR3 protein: CSVVARGSYNEQFF. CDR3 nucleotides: TGCAGCGTTGTGGCTAGGGGCTCCTACAATGAGCAGTTCTTC.

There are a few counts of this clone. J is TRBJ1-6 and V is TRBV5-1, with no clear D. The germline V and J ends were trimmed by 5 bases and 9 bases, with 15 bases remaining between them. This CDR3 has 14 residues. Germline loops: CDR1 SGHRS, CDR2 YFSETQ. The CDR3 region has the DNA TGCGCCAGCAGACTCGCGGATCTAAGTTCACCCCTCCACTTT. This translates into CASRLADLSSPLHF.

The CDR3 sequence: CASSSRRDSNQPQHF. CDR3 DNA sequence: TGTGCCAGCAGCTCCCGCAGGGATAGCAATCAGCCCCAGCATTTT. The V gene is TRBV13, the J gene TRBJ1-5, with D tentatively TRBD1 (5 bases). This CDR3 has 15 amino acids. The V and J ends lost 4 bases and 0 bases respectively, with 10 bases between them. CDR1 and CDR2 (germline): PRHDT, FYEKMQ (reference sequence).